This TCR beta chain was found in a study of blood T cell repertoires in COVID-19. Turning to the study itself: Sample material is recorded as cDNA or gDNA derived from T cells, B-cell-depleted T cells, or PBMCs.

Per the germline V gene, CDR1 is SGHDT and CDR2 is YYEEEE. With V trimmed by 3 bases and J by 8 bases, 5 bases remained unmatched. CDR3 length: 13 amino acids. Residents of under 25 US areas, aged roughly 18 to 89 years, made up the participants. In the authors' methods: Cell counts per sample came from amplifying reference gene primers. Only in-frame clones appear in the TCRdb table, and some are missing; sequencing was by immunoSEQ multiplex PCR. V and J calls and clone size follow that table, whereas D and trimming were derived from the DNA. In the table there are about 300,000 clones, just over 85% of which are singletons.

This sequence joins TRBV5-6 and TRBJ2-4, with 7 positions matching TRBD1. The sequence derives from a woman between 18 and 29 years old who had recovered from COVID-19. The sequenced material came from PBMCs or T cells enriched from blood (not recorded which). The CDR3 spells CASSSGTEDIQYF. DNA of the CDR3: TGTGCCAGCAGCTCCGGGACAGAGGACATTCAGTACTTC.